This is a list of T cell receptor beta chains from one sample in a study of PD-L1 blockade in urothelial cancer. Sequenced by immunoSEQ multiplex PCR; TCRdb stores in-frame clones only, minus some. The sample has fewer than 25,000 clones; 87% are singletons. The sample here was PBMCs, taken around atezolizumab (anti-PD-L1) treatment. These receptors came from a man aged 50 to 59 with urothelial cancer. CDR3s include the opening cysteine and the closing phenylalanine or tryptophan. Each record gives: V gene, clone size, D gene, J gene, CDR3 length, CDR3 DNA, CDR3 protein. D genes are given only for firm matches. Expanded clones are given a class, and other clones once, few, many or no size at all.

v_gene: TRBV7-7
abundance: .
d_gene: TRBD2
j_gene: TRBJ2-1
len: 17
CDR3nt: TGTGCCAGCAGCTTAGCACTAGCGGGTTCGGCCCCCAATGAGCAGTTCTTC
CDR3aa: CASSLALAGSAPNEQFF

v_gene: TRBV9
abundance: .
d_gene: TRBD2
j_gene: TRBJ2-5
len: 15
CDR3nt: TGTGCCAGCAGTGGGAGGAGCGGGGGAGAGGAGACCCAGTACTTC
CDR3aa: CASSGRSGGEETQYF

v_gene: TRBV4-2
abundance: .
d_gene: TRBD1
j_gene: TRBJ1-4
len: 18
CDR3nt: TGTGCCAGCAGCAGCCCCGGGACAGGGGGGGAAAGAGGTGAAAAACTGTTTTTT
CDR3aa: CASSSPGTGGERGEKLFF

v_gene: TRBV2
abundance: .
d_gene: .
j_gene: TRBJ2-2
len: 18
CDR3nt: TGTGCCAGCAGTGAGACCATCGTTGGCGACAGAAACACCGGGGAGCTGTTTTTT
CDR3aa: CASSETIVGDRNTGELFF

v_gene: TRBV6-4
abundance: .
d_gene: TRBD1
j_gene: TRBJ2-2
len: 15
CDR3nt: TGTGCCAGCAGTTCCGGGACAGGGAACACCGGGGAGCTGTTTTTT
CDR3aa: CASSSGTGNTGELFF

v_gene: TRBV6-5
abundance: .
d_gene: TRBD1
j_gene: TRBJ2-1
len: 15
CDR3nt: TGTGCCAGCAGTTCAGGGACAGGGCTATTAAATGAGCAGTTCTTC
CDR3aa: CASSSGTGLLNEQFF

v_gene: TRBV13
abundance: .
d_gene: TRBD2
j_gene: TRBJ2-7
len: 15
CDR3nt: TGTGCCAGCAGCTGGGGGACTAGCGGTCTGGGGGAGCAGTACTTC
CDR3aa: CASSWGTSGLGEQYF

v_gene: TRBV11-2
abundance: few
d_gene: TRBD1
j_gene: TRBJ2-5
len: 15
CDR3nt: TGTGCCAGCAGCTTAGGGGACAGGGTTCGGGAGACCCAGTACTTC
CDR3aa: CASSLGDRVRETQYF

v_gene: TRBV6-5
abundance: .
d_gene: .
j_gene: TRBJ2-6
len: 16
CDR3nt: TGTGCCAGCAGTTACTTTTCAGGGTCTGGGGCCAACGTCCTGACTTTC
CDR3aa: CASSYFSGSGANVLTF

v_gene: TRBV5-1
abundance: .
d_gene: TRBD2
j_gene: TRBJ2-3
len: 14
CDR3nt: TGCGCCAGCAGCTTGGTTCTAGCGGAAAATACGCAGTATTTT
CDR3aa: CASSLVLAENTQYF

v_gene: TRBV10-3
abundance: .
d_gene: TRBD2
j_gene: TRBJ2-1
len: 13
CDR3nt: TGTGCCCTCCAAGGGGACCTAGCGGGGTTTCAGTTCTTC
CDR3aa: CALQGDLAGFQFF

v_gene: TRBV6-1
abundance: .
d_gene: TRBD2
j_gene: TRBJ2-2
len: 15
CDR3nt: TGTGCCAGCAGCACCGGGACTACGACTACCGGGGAGCTGTTTTTT
CDR3aa: CASSTGTTTTGELFF

v_gene: TRBV7-2
abundance: .
d_gene: TRBD2
j_gene: TRBJ2-6
len: 19
CDR3nt: TGTGCCAGCAGCCACCGGACTAGCGGGGGGCCTTCTGGGGCCAACGTCCTGACTTTC
CDR3aa: CASSHRTSGGPSGANVLTF

v_gene: TRBV19
abundance: .
d_gene: .
j_gene: TRBJ1-1
len: 14
CDR3nt: TGTGCCAGTACGGTACATAGGGGGAACACTGAAGCTTTCTTT
CDR3aa: CASTVHRGNTEAFF

v_gene: TRBV9
abundance: .
d_gene: TRBD1
j_gene: TRBJ2-7
len: 15
CDR3nt: TGTGCCAGCAGCGTAGACGAGTGGACAGGGAATGGGCAGTACTTC
CDR3aa: CASSVDEWTGNGQYF

v_gene: TRBV18
abundance: .
d_gene: .
j_gene: TRBJ2-5
len: 14
CDR3nt: TGTGCCAGCTCACCACCCGGGGTAGGAGAGACCCAGTACTTC
CDR3aa: CASSPPGVGETQYF

v_gene: TRBV18
abundance: few
d_gene: TRBD1
j_gene: TRBJ2-7
len: 13
CDR3nt: TGTGCCAGCCAAGGGACAGGGGTAGGAGAGCAGTACTTC
CDR3aa: CASQGTGVGEQYF

v_gene: TRBV27
abundance: .
d_gene: .
j_gene: TRBJ1-5
len: 13
CDR3nt: TGTGCCAGCAGTTCCAGGGGCAATCAGCCCCAGCATTTT
CDR3aa: CASSSRGNQPQHF

v_gene: TRBV5-6
abundance: .
d_gene: .
j_gene: TRBJ2-5
len: 14
CDR3nt: TGTGCCAGCAGCTTGGCTTCCCCGGTGGAGACCCAGTACTTC
CDR3aa: CASSLASPVETQYF

v_gene: TRBV11-2
abundance: .
d_gene: TRBD1
j_gene: TRBJ2-2
len: 16
CDR3nt: TGTGCCAGCAGCCGACGGGACAGAAGTTTCACCGGGGAGCTGTTTTTT
CDR3aa: CASSRRDRSFTGELFF

v_gene: TRBV7-2
abundance: .
d_gene: .
j_gene: TRBJ2-1
len: 14
CDR3nt: TGTGCCAGCAGCTTAGGGGGCCAATACAATGAGCAGTTCTTC
CDR3aa: CASSLGGQYNEQFF

v_gene: TRBV5-7
abundance: .
d_gene: TRBD1
j_gene: TRBJ1-1
len: 16
CDR3nt: TGTGCCAGCAGCTTAGTCCAGGGGGGTATAGACACTGAAGCTTTCTTT
CDR3aa: CASSLVQGGIDTEAFF

v_gene: TRBV2
abundance: .
d_gene: .
j_gene: TRBJ1-1
len: 14
CDR3nt: TGTGCCAGCAGTGAAAGGCGGGGCAGAACTGAAGCTTTCTTT
CDR3aa: CASSERRGRTEAFF

v_gene: TRBV27
abundance: .
d_gene: .
j_gene: TRBJ2-1
len: 14
CDR3nt: TGTGCCAGCAGTTTGGCGGGCTCCTACAATGAGCAGTTCTTC
CDR3aa: CASSLAGSYNEQFF

v_gene: TRBV29-1
abundance: .
d_gene: TRBD1
j_gene: TRBJ1-4
len: 13
CDR3nt: TGCAGCGTTGAGGGACAGCTTAATGAAAAACTGTTTTTT
CDR3aa: CSVEGQLNEKLFF

v_gene: TRBV7-8
abundance: .
d_gene: .
j_gene: TRBJ1-1
len: 13
CDR3nt: TGTGCCAGCAGCTTAGGAGAGAACACTGAAGCTTTCTTT
CDR3aa: CASSLGENTEAFF

v_gene: TRBV18
abundance: .
d_gene: .
j_gene: TRBJ2-3
len: 14
CDR3nt: TGTGCCAGCTCACCATCACAGGGTATTGGTACGCAGTATTTT
CDR3aa: CASSPSQGIGTQYF

v_gene: TRBV30
abundance: .
d_gene: TRBD2
j_gene: TRBJ2-1
len: 14
CDR3nt: TGTGCCTGGAGGACGGGGGGGCCAAGGAATGAGCAGTTCTTC
CDR3aa: CAWRTGGPRNEQFF

v_gene: TRBV7-9
abundance: .
d_gene: TRBD1
j_gene: TRBJ2-5
len: 17
CDR3nt: TGTGCCAGCAGGACCAAAGGGGACAGGGGGCTTCAAGAGACCCAGTACTTC
CDR3aa: CASRTKGDRGLQETQYF

v_gene: TRBV7-2
abundance: .
d_gene: TRBD2
j_gene: TRBJ2-3
len: 15
CDR3nt: TGTGCCAGCAGCCTCTTGGGGGGGGGCACAGATACGCAGTATTTT
CDR3aa: CASSLLGGGTDTQYF

v_gene: TRBV21-1
abundance: .
d_gene: .
j_gene: TRBJ2-1
len: 16
CDR3nt: TGTGCCAGCAGCAAAGTTAATGCGGGCTCCTACAATGAGCAGTTCTTC
CDR3aa: CASSKVNAGSYNEQFF

v_gene: TRBV27
abundance: .
d_gene: TRBD1
j_gene: TRBJ2-7
len: 13
CDR3nt: TGTGCCAGCAGTGTAGCAGGGACAGGTGACCAGTACTTC
CDR3aa: CASSVAGTGDQYF

v_gene: TRBV4-3
abundance: .
d_gene: TRBD2
j_gene: TRBJ2-1
len: 15
CDR3nt: TGCGCCAGCAGCCTTACTAGCGGGACATATAATGAGCAGTTCTTC
CDR3aa: CASSLTSGTYNEQFF

v_gene: TRBV6-5
abundance: .
d_gene: TRBD1
j_gene: TRBJ2-1
len: 16
CDR3nt: TGTGCCAGCAGTTACTCCCCGGGACAGGGCCTTCGTTGGCAGTTCTTC
CDR3aa: CASSYSPGQGLRWQFF

v_gene: TRBV19
abundance: .
d_gene: TRBD1
j_gene: TRBJ1-5
len: 17
CDR3nt: TGTGCCAGTAGTATAGATCCCCCCAGGGGGAGCAATCAGCCCCAGCATTTT
CDR3aa: CASSIDPPRGSNQPQHF

v_gene: TRBV18
abundance: .
d_gene: .
j_gene: TRBJ1-6
len: 22
CDR3nt: TGTGCCAGCTCACCACTCCCGGGACACCAGCCTTCGAGGAGCTCCTATAATTCACCCCTCCACTTT
CDR3aa: CASSPLPGHQPSRSSYNSPLHF

v_gene: TRBV27
abundance: few
d_gene: TRBD1
j_gene: TRBJ2-7
len: 15
CDR3nt: TGTGCCAGCAGCCAGGGAGGAGGACAGGGCTACGAGCAGTACTTC
CDR3aa: CASSQGGGQGYEQYF

v_gene: TRBV5-1
abundance: .
d_gene: TRBD2
j_gene: TRBJ2-7
len: 16
CDR3nt: TGCGCCAGCAGCCTGTGGACTAGCGGACCCCCCTACGAGCAGTACTTC
CDR3aa: CASSLWTSGPPYEQYF

v_gene: TRBV19
abundance: .
d_gene: .
j_gene: TRBJ1-2
len: 12
CDR3nt: TGTGCCAGTATCGGGGGATCCTATGGCTACACCTTC
CDR3aa: CASIGGSYGYTF

v_gene: TRBV19
abundance: .
d_gene: .
j_gene: TRBJ1-4
len: 15
CDR3nt: TGTGCCAGTAGGCCCGAACAGGGTTTTAATGAAAAACTGTTTTTT
CDR3aa: CASRPEQGFNEKLFF

v_gene: TRBV18
abundance: .
d_gene: TRBD2
j_gene: TRBJ2-5
len: 15
CDR3nt: TGTGCCAGCTCACCAGCAAGCGGGAGTGGAGAGACCCAGTACTTC
CDR3aa: CASSPASGSGETQYF

v_gene: TRBV7-9
abundance: once
d_gene: TRBD2
j_gene: TRBJ2-1
len: 15
CDR3nt: TGTGCCAGCAGCTTGTTCCTAGCGGGAGAGATTGAGCAGTTCTTC
CDR3aa: CASSLFLAGEIEQFF

v_gene: TRBV29-1
abundance: once
d_gene: .
j_gene: TRBJ1-1
len: 14
CDR3nt: TGCAGCGCCCTTTGGGGTGGGAGCGCCGGTGAAGCTTTCTTT
CDR3aa: CSALWGGSAGEAFF

v_gene: TRBV28
abundance: .
d_gene: TRBD1
j_gene: TRBJ1-1
len: 11
CDR3nt: TGTGGGACAGGGTCGGGTACTGAAGCTTTCTTT
CDR3aa: CGTGSGTEAFF

v_gene: TRBV25-1
abundance: .
d_gene: TRBD2
j_gene: TRBJ2-7
len: 16
CDR3nt: TGTGCCAGCAGTGAAGGACTAGCGGGCTTGGGATACGAGCAGTACTTC
CDR3aa: CASSEGLAGLGYEQYF

v_gene: TRBV12-5
abundance: .
d_gene: TRBD1
j_gene: TRBJ1-4
len: 15
CDR3nt: TGTGCTAGTGGTTCGGGGGACAGGGCGCGTGAAAAACTGTTTTTT
CDR3aa: CASGSGDRAREKLFF

v_gene: TRBV7-8
abundance: once
d_gene: TRBD2
j_gene: TRBJ2-1
len: 14
CDR3nt: TGTGCCAGCAGCTTGACTAGCGGGAGATATGAGCAGTTCTTC
CDR3aa: CASSLTSGRYEQFF

v_gene: TRBV10-1
abundance: .
d_gene: .
j_gene: TRBJ1-2
len: 16
CDR3nt: TGCGCCATTAAAACCGGGACTTCCCCATCTAACTATGGCTACACCTTC
CDR3aa: CAIKTGTSPSNYGYTF

v_gene: TRBV28
abundance: once
d_gene: .
j_gene: TRBJ2-3
len: 17
CDR3nt: TGTGCCAGCAGTTCCACGAGGGAGGACCCGAGCACAGATACGCAGTATTTT
CDR3aa: CASSSTREDPSTDTQYF

v_gene: TRBV2
abundance: .
d_gene: .
j_gene: TRBJ1-1
len: 13
CDR3nt: TGTGCCAGCAGTCAAGAGAGTTACACTGAAGCTTTCTTT
CDR3aa: CASSQESYTEAFF

v_gene: TRBV7-9
abundance: few
d_gene: .
j_gene: TRBJ1-1
len: 15
CDR3nt: TGTGCCAGCAGCCTCTACCTTGTAGAGGAAACTGAAGCTTTCTTT
CDR3aa: CASSLYLVEETEAFF

v_gene: TRBV27
abundance: .
d_gene: TRBD1
j_gene: TRBJ1-2
len: 16
CDR3nt: TGTGCCAGCAAAAAGGGACAGGGGGCCCTAAACTATGGCTACACCTTC
CDR3aa: CASKKGQGALNYGYTF

v_gene: TRBV25-1
abundance: .
d_gene: .
j_gene: TRBJ1-2
len: 15
CDR3nt: TGTGCCAGCAGTGACAACAGGAGACTGAACTATGGCTACACCTTC
CDR3aa: CASSDNRRLNYGYTF

v_gene: TRBV18
abundance: .
d_gene: .
j_gene: TRBJ2-7
len: 14
CDR3nt: TGTGCCAGCTCATCAATGACGGCCTCCGCTAGGCAGTACTTC
CDR3aa: CASSSMTASARQYF

v_gene: TRBV18
abundance: .
d_gene: .
j_gene: TRBJ2-2
len: 17
CDR3nt: TGTGCCAGCTCACCACCGGCACTCAGGGCTAACACCGGGGAGCTGTTTTTT
CDR3aa: CASSPPALRANTGELFF

v_gene: TRBV5-1
abundance: .
d_gene: TRBD1
j_gene: TRBJ1-4
len: 15
CDR3nt: TGCGCCAGCAGCCCAATACAGGGGGTCGTTGAAAAACTGTTTTTT
CDR3aa: CASSPIQGVVEKLFF

v_gene: TRBV19
abundance: .
d_gene: .
j_gene: TRBJ2-5
len: 16
CDR3nt: TGTGCCAGTAGTATAGGCCCCACACAGTACCAAGAGACCCAGTACTTC
CDR3aa: CASSIGPTQYQETQYF

v_gene: TRBV5-4
abundance: .
d_gene: TRBD2
j_gene: TRBJ2-1
len: 19
CDR3nt: TGTGCCAGCAGCTTGCGGCCTAGCGGGGGGCCCCTCCCCTACAATGAGCAGTTCTTC
CDR3aa: CASSLRPSGGPLPYNEQFF

v_gene: TRBV7-9
abundance: .
d_gene: .
j_gene: TRBJ1-2
len: 12
CDR3nt: TGTGCCAGCAGCTTAAATCAGTATGGCTACACCTTC
CDR3aa: CASSLNQYGYTF